These 6 T cell receptor beta chains originate from one sample sequenced in a study of T cells in Graves' hyperthyroidism and ophthalmopathy. The CDR3 regions of TCR beta were amplified from RNA transcripts. First-round RT-PCR targeting the TCR CDR3 was performed with the HTBI primer set. TCRdb recomputed calls from the multiplex PCR reads with MiXCR, one row per CDR3 protein. The sample has approximately 480,000 distinct CDR3 sequences; less than 25% are singletons. Input material: blood. The receptors shown here come from a man between 18 and 29 years old with Graves' hyperthyroidism.

The genes are TRBV28 and TRBJ2-5; D perhaps matches TRBD2 (7 bases). This CDR3 region has 17 residues. The germline V gene has CDR1 MDHEN and CDR2 SYDVKM. V shed 5 bases and J shed 1 base, with 20 bases lying between them. The CDR3 DNA reads as TGTGCCAGCAGTCGGGGGGCCGCATCATATCGCCAAGAGACCCAGTACTTC. Translated, it gives CASSRGAASYRQETQYF.

This clonotype was counted ten times or more. The gene calls are TRBV27 and TRBJ1-1; 9 bases line up with TRBD1. CDR3 length equals 15 residues. Losses at the gene ends were 4 bases for V and 3 bases for J; bases not matched to a gene: 6. Germline values: CDR1 MNHEY, CDR2 SMNVEV (reference sequence). The CDR3 is CASSSDRGWDTEAFF. CDR3 nucleotide sequence: TGTGCCAGCAGTTCCGACAGGGGGTGGGACACTGAAGCTTTCTTT.

This clonotype was counted ten times or more. This sequence joins TRBV12-3 or TRBV12-4 and TRBJ1-2; the D is unclear. Trimming cost V 4 bases and J 5 bases, with 11 bases left between them. This CDR3 is built from 13 residues. The CDR3 DNA reads TGTGCCAGCAGTTATCTGCCTCGATATGGCTACACCTTC. It translates to CASSYLPRYGYTF.

This clonotype was counted ten times or more. The chain employs TRBV7-8 and TRBJ2-5, with TRBD1 as a possible D gene (5 bases). The germline V gene encodes CDR1 SGHVS and CDR2 FQNEAQ. V was pared by 5 bases and J by 3 bases, with 10 bases between. The CDR3 runs 13 residues. In DNA, the CDR3 is TGTGCCAGCAGCCCTCAGACAGAAGAGACCCAGTACTTC. Its translation is CASSPQTEETQYF.

This clonotype was detected ten times or more. For the CDR3, the DNA is TGTGCCAGCTCACCTTTGGGGGCTGAAGCTTTCTTT. As protein: CASSPLGAEAFF. The chain carries TRBV18 and TRBJ1-1; weak D call: TRBD1 (5 bases). The CDR3 covers 12 residues. CDR1 and CDR2 from the germline V gene are KGHSH and LQKENI. With 3 bases removed from V and 6 bases from J, the gap between germline ends came to 8 bases. Using reference TRBV18 and TRBJ1-1 for the parts outside the CDR3, the full variable domain is NAGVMQNPRHLVRRRGQEARLRCSPMKGHSHVYWYRQLPEEGLKFMVYLQKENIIDESGMPKERFSAEFPKEGPSILRIQQVVRGDSAAYFCASSPLGAEAFFGQGTRLTVV.

The table lists this clonotype with many counts. The J gene is TRBJ1-2, the V gene TRBV6-5, with D tentatively TRBD1 (6 bases). The germline CDR1 and CDR2 sequences are MNHEY and SVGAGI. V lost 0 bases to trimming and J lost 3 bases, with 14 bases between them. The CDR3 is 16 amino acids. Here the CDR3 reads CASSYSPDRPYYGYTF. The CDR3 DNA sequence: TGTGCCAGCAGTTACTCGCCTGACAGGCCGTACTATGGCTACACCTTC.